What follows describes a single T cell receptor (beta chain). The data were obtained in a study of shared clonotypes between healthy human individuals. Study background: Three CD4 naive, three CD4 memory, two CD8 naive and one CD8 memory plate were used per donor.

This CDR3 contains 13 residues. Germline-derived CDR1 and CDR2 are SNHLY and FYNNEI. J was trimmed by 6 bases and V by 4 bases; bases with no gene match: 3. The protocol was immunoSEQ multiplex PCR, while the TCRdb copy is restricted to in-frame clones and leaves out a portion. Of 600,000 to 800,000 clones listed, 72% are singletons. Splitting of CD4+ cells produced CD45RA+ naive and CD45RA-negative memory subsets. This clonotype was obtained from a woman aged 25 to 45 in good health. Specimen: memory CD4+ T cells sorted from blood. Subset of the sample: CD45RA-negative fraction. This chain uses TRBV2 with TRBJ1-1; 9 nucleotides line up with TRBD1. CDR3 sequence reads: CASSVNRGPEAFF. CDR3 sequence (DNA): TGTGCCAGCAGTGTGAACAGGGGGCCTGAAGCTTTCTTT.